Presented here are 30 T cell receptor beta chains from one specimen sequenced in a study of post-analysis software for immune sequencing data. General study findings and limits: In patients, TRBV5-6, TRBV5-1 and TRBV20-1 belonged to roughly 5 TRBV segments found more frequently than in controls.

No cognate antigen is known for these TCRs. Researchers reported that TCR beta cDNA libraries carried unique molecular identifiers. TCRdb re-derived calls from the PCR reads in MiXCR, one entry per CDR3 protein. The sample yields around 200,000 distinct CDR3 sequences, over 25% seen once. The sequencing sample was made of blood. These receptors came from a girl under 18 with multiple sclerosis.

This clonotype has only a few counts. The chain combines TRBV29-1 with TRBJ2-1, with 9 positions matching TRBD2. V lost 5 bases to trimming and J lost 5 bases; unmatched junction nucleotides: 10. Germline V gene sequence: CDR1 SQVTM, CDR2 ANQGSEA. The CDR3 is made up of 15 amino acids. The CDR3 nucleotides are TGCAGCGTTACCACGCTAGCGGGACCGAACAATGAGCAGTTCTTC. Protein sequence: CSVTTLAGPNNEQFF.

This clonotype has at least ten counts. V gene TRBV5-1 combines with J gene TRBJ2-5; D not resolved. V shed 0 bases and J shed 4 bases, with 7 bases lying between them. The CDR3 extends over 13 amino acids. CDR1 is SGHRS, CDR2 YFSETQ, per germline. CDR3 residues: CASSLVLGETQYF. The CDR3 DNA follows: TGCGCCAGCAGCTTGGTCTTGGGAGAGACCCAGTACTTC.

A remark on this clonotype: A much larger clone lies a single base off, so this may be a read error. The chain combines TRBV6-5 with TRBJ1-5; 8 nucleotides line up with TRBD1. The end of the DNA fits TRBJ2-3 better, so the J call may be wrong. The CDR3 runs 16 residues. Looked up from germline, CDR1 is MNHEY and CDR2 is SVGAGI. The CDR3, as DNA: TGTGCCAGCAGTTACACTGGGACAGGATTTAATCAGCCCCAGTATTTT. It specifies CASSYTGTGFNQPQYF.

As concerns this clonotype: The junction departs from germline at one end; a sequencing error may be responsible. This sequence joins TRBV5-1 and TRBJ1-5, with D possibly TRBD1 on 5 matching bases. Germline loops: CDR1 SGHRS, CDR2 YFSETQ. CDR3 size: 15 residues. CDR3 protein: CTSSLEGQGGQPQHF. The CDR3 DNA reads as TGCACCAGCAGCTTGGAAGGGCAGGGCGGGCAGCCCCAGCATTTT.

This clonotype was detected only a few times. The gene calls are TRBV15 and TRBJ1-1, with 8 nucleotides matching TRBD1. V lost 3 bases to trimming and J lost 3 bases; unmatched junction nucleotides: 3. CDR3 size: 14 residues. CDR1 is LNHNV, CDR2 YYDKDF, per germline (reference sequence). DNA for the CDR3: TGTGCCACCAGCAGGGACAGGGAGGACACTGAAGCTTTCTTT. The encoded protein is CATSRDREDTEAFF.

This clonotype occurred a few times. The chain is built from TRBV7-3 and TRBJ1-6; no reliable D call. This CDR3 is built from 15 residues. Looked up from germline, CDR1 is SGHTA and CDR2 is FQGTGA. V gave up 2 bases and J gave up 7 bases, with 12 bases separating them. DNA of the CDR3: TGTGCCAGCAGCTTATTCGGTCACCCCAATTCACCCCTCCACTTT. The encoded protein is CASSLFGHPNSPLHF.

As for this clonotype: This may be a read error, as it is one base from a much larger clone. The chain combines TRBV29-1 with TRBJ2-4; 7 positions agree with TRBD2. The J call may not be correct, given that the DNA end is closer to TRBJ2-7. CDR1 is SQVTM, CDR2 ANQGSEA, per germline. The CDR3 is 14 residues long. The CDR3 DNA is TGCAGCGGCCTAACCAGGGAGTCTAGCGGCGAGCAGTACTTC. Its translation: CSGLTRESSGEQYF.

The V and J genes are TRBV4-3 and TRBJ2-7; D not resolved. The CDR3 totals 15 residues. Germline V gene lookup returns CDR1 LGHNA and CDR2 YSLEER. The germline V and J ends were trimmed by 6 bases and 1 base, with 16 bases remaining between them. CDR3 coding DNA: TGCGCCAGCAGTCAGATTTTGTCTGAATCCTACGAGCAGTACTTC. Translated: CASSQILSESYEQYF.

This clonotype occurred a few times. The CDR3 region has the DNA TGTGCCAGCAGTGATCTCGGTGGCTACACCTTC. This codes for CASSDLGGYTF. This chain links TRBV2 with TRBJ1-2; D is ambiguous. The germline V gene encodes CDR1 SNHLY and CDR2 FYNNEI. The CDR3 length is 11 residues. V was cut by 3 bases and J by 7 bases, with 6 bases left in between.

This clonotype was seen a handful of times. The chain links TRBV29-1 to TRBJ1-1, with 9 bases fitting TRBD1. Germline CDR1 and CDR2: SQVTM and ANQGSEA. The V and J ends lost 7 bases and 4 bases, in that order; junction bases with no gene match: 16. This CDR3 comprises 16 residues. The CDR3 sequence: CSGLQGAQVAATEAFF. For the CDR3, the DNA is TGCAGCGGACTACAGGGGGCGCAAGTGGCAGCCACTGAAGCTTTCTTT.

This clonotype came up a few times. This sequence joins TRBV20-1 and TRBJ2-7; weak D call: TRBD1 (6 bases). Germline CDR1 and CDR2: DFQATT and SNEGSKA (reference sequence). This CDR3 region has 17 residues. Trimming cost V 0 bases and J 1 base, with 19 bases left between them. The CDR3 DNA follows: TGCAGTGCTAGAGATCCGACGAGGGCCAGGGGATCCTACGAGCAGTACTTC. This gives the protein CSARDPTRARGSYEQYF.

The V gene is TRBV27, the J gene TRBJ2-2, with 8 bases matching TRBD1. J was trimmed by 4 bases and V by 6 bases; bases with no gene match: 7. There are 15 residues in the CDR3. CDR1 and CDR2 (germline): MNHEY, SMNVEV (reference sequence). The CDR3 is CASRSRQGPTGELFF. The CDR3 nucleotides read TGTGCCAGCAGATCCCGACAGGGGCCCACCGGGGAGCTGTTTTTT.

The gene calls are TRBV4-1 and TRBJ2-1; 12 positions match TRBD2. The germline V gene encodes CDR1 MGHRA and CDR2 YSYEKL. The CDR3 extends over 21 amino acids. J was trimmed by 8 bases and V by 4 bases; bases with no gene match: 24. CDR3 loop: CASSRQSVRTSGNLAMDEQFF. Here the CDR3 DNA reads TGCGCCAGCAGCCGACAGTCGGTAAGGACTAGCGGGAATCTCGCTATGGATGAGCAGTTCTTC.

The DNA of the CDR3 is TGCGCCAGCAGCCAAGGGGACGCCCGTGGGTACACCTTC. Amino acids: CASSQGDARGYTF. This chain joins TRBV4-1 and TRBJ1-2, with D tentatively TRBD1 (5 bases). The V gene lost 1 base and the J gene lost 11 bases, with 14 bases spanning the gap. The germline V gene encodes CDR1 MGHRA and CDR2 YSYEKL. CDR3 length: 13 residues.

This clonotype appeared a few times. The genes are TRBV10-3 and TRBJ2-7; perhaps TRBD1 as D (5 bases). The CDR3 sequence is 14 residues long. Germline V gene data show CDR1 as ENHRY and CDR2 as SYGVKD. V lost 0 bases to trimming and J lost 7 bases, with 13 bases between them. The CDR3 loop is CAISESAGKREQYF. The DNA of the CDR3 is TGTGCCATCAGTGAGTCCGCAGGGAAGAGGGAGCAGTACTTC.

Worth noting for this clonotype: This may arise from a read error, as a much more abundant clone is one base away. The chain employs TRBV7-9 and TRBJ2-7; tentatively, D is TRBD2 (6 bases). The CDR3 has 15 residues. Per the germline V gene, CDR1 is SEHNR and CDR2 is FQNEAQ (reference sequence). Trimming pared 0 bases from V and 6 bases from J, leaving 15 bases between. CDR3 nucleotide sequence: TGTGCCAGCAGCTTAGCTAGGAGGGCCGACGGCGAGCAGTACTTC. As protein: CASSLARRADGEQYF.

This chain joins TRBV7-9 and TRBJ2-7, with D perhaps TRBD2 (5 bases). The DNA end is more similar to TRBJ2-4, so the J call may be wrong. CDR3 length equals 13 residues. CDR1 is SEHNR, CDR2 FQNEAQ, per germline (reference sequence). Here the CDR3 reads CASSYGVGNIQYF. For the CDR3, the DNA is TGTGCCAGCAGCTACGGGGTGGGAAACATTCAGTACTTC.

This clonotype was seen ten or more times. V gene TRBV7-9 combines with J gene TRBJ2-3; 9 bases line up with TRBD1. CDR1 SEHNR and CDR2 FQNEAQ come from the germline V gene (reference sequence). CDR3 length: 16 amino acids. V shed 5 bases, J shed 4 bases, and the junction held 10 bases outside the gene matches. This chain's CDR3 is CASSLMGTGKSDTQYF. The CDR3 DNA sequence: TGTGCCAGCAGCCTTATGGGGACAGGGAAGTCAGATACGCAGTATTTT.

This clonotype was detected many times. This chain uses TRBV20-1 with TRBJ2-7, with 10 bases lining up with TRBD2. Germline V lookup: CDR1 DFQATT, CDR2 SNEGSKA (reference sequence). The V and J ends lost 6 bases and 2 bases, in that order; junction bases with no gene match: 4. The CDR3 has 13 residues. CDR3 bases: TGCAGTGCAAAAGCGGGGGGGGCCTACGAGCAGTACTTC. Residues: CSAKAGGAYEQYF.

Details on this clonotype: This could be a read error, since a much larger clone is one nucleotide away. DNA of the CDR3: TGCGCCAGCAGGGGTACTAGCGGGGGCTACAATGAGCAGTACTTC. Encoded protein: CASRGTSGGYNEQYF. The genes are TRBV5-1 and TRBJ2-7; TRBD2 agrees at 11 bases. The CDR3 covers 15 residues. J gave up 7 bases and V 5 bases, and 11 bases lay outside the gene matches. Germline assignment: CDR1 SGHRS and CDR2 YFSETQ. Full variable domain (rest looked up from reference TRBV5-1 and TRBJ2-7): KAGVTQTPRYLIKTRGQQVTLSCSPISGHRSVSWYQQTPGQGLQFLFEYFSETQRNKGNFPGRFSGRQFSNSRSEMNVSTLELGDSALYLCASRGTSGGYNEQYFGPGTRLTVT.

This clonotype has a count of ten or more. The V and J genes are TRBV5-1 and TRBJ2-4; weak D call: TRBD2 (7 bases). This CDR3 has 14 residues. Looked up from germline, CDR1 is SGHRS and CDR2 is YFSETQ. Trimming removed 2 bases at V and 5 bases at J, with 11 bases between. The CDR3 DNA reads as TGCGCCAGCAGCTTACAGGGAGGGCAAAACATTCAGTACTTC. Translating it yields CASSLQGGQNIQYF.

With respect to this clonotype: Since a much larger clone is just one base distant, this may be a read error. V and J are TRBV6-5 and TRBJ1-4; 9 nucleotides line up with TRBD1. The CDR3 sequence is 14 residues long. The germline gives CDR1 MNHEY, CDR2 SVGAGI. Unmatched junction bases numbered 8, after V lost 8 bases and J lost 7 bases. CDR3 residues: CASADRGGSEKLFF. DNA for the CDR3: TGTGCCAGCGCCGACAGGGGGGGGAGTGAAAAACTGTTTTTT.

This clonotype was observed a handful of times. J is TRBJ2-7 and V is TRBV7-9; D is perhaps TRBD2 (6 bases). This CDR3 has 17 residues. Trimming shortened V by 5 bases and J by 1 base, and 21 bases separated the two germline ends. Germline CDR1 SEHNR, CDR2 FQNEAQ (reference sequence). DNA of the CDR3: TGTGCCAGCAGCCTCCCCGGCGTGGGGGGTTCGTCCTACGAGCAGTACTTC. It yields the protein CASSLPGVGGSSYEQYF. Combining the CDR3 with reference TRBV7-9 and TRBJ2-7 gives the whole variable domain DTGVSQNPRHKITKRGQNVTFRCDPISEHNRLYWYRQTLGQGPEFLTYFQNEAQLEKSRLLSDRFSAERPKGSFSTLEIQRTEQGDSAMYLCASSLPGVGGSSYEQYFGPGTRLTVT.

On this clonotype itself: It may be a read error: a sequence one base away is much more abundant. The J gene is TRBJ2-1, the V gene TRBV6-1, with 9 bases fitting TRBD1. The V and J ends lost 9 bases and 10 bases, in that order; junction bases with no gene match: 13. This CDR3 has 14 residues. The germline V gene encodes CDR1 MNHNS and CDR2 SASEGT. The CDR3: CASRQGVLSYEQFF. The CDR3 nucleotides read TGTGCCAGTCGACAGGGGGTGTTAAGCTACGAGCAGTTCTTC.

This clonotype was found many times. The chain has TRBV20-1 and TRBJ1-5; D is uncertain. V lost 6 bases, J lost 5 bases, and 14 bases lay in between. The CDR3 is 13 residues long. The germline V gene has CDR1 DFQATT and CDR2 SNEGSKA (reference sequence). The CDR3 sequence: CSAREGRDQPQHF. The CDR3 nucleotides read TGCAGTGCCCGAGAAGGGAGGGATCAGCCCCAGCATTTT.

This clonotype turned up a few times. This rearrangement joins TRBV3-1 to TRBJ2-2; D is possibly TRBD2 (5 bases). Germline lookup yields CDR1 LGHDT and CDR2 YNNKEL (reference sequence). V was cut by 5 bases and J by 1 base, with 8 bases left in between. There are 14 residues in the CDR3. CDR3 sequence reads: CASSTTRNTGELFF. As DNA, the CDR3 is TGTGCCAGCAGCACCACTAGGAACACCGGGGAGCTGTTTTTT.

This clonotype occurred many times. As DNA, the CDR3 is TGCGCCAGCAGCTGGTCCTCGACCTCCTACGAGCAGTACTTC. Protein sequence: CASSWSSTSYEQYF. The V gene is TRBV5-1, the J gene TRBJ2-7; D gene uncertain. Per germline, CDR1 SGHRS and CDR2 YFSETQ. V dropped 3 bases and J dropped 0 bases, with 10 bases sitting between them. The length of the CDR3 is 14 residues.

This clonotype was seen many times. The rearrangement joins TRBV6-6 to TRBJ1-2, with TRBD1 as a possible D gene (5 bases). This CDR3 is built from 14 residues. The V and J ends lost 5 bases and 4 bases respectively, with 14 bases between them. Germline-derived CDR1 and CDR2 are MNHNY and SVGAGI (reference sequence). CDR3 nucleotides: TGTGCCAGCAGTCCCCTCCGGGACGGCTATGGCTACACCTTC. Amino acids: CASSPLRDGYGYTF.

The V call is TRBV7-3, the J call TRBJ2-3, with D unresolved. V was shortened by 1 base and J by 5 bases, with 13 bases between the two germline ends. This CDR3 has 15 residues. Germline CDR1 SGHTA, CDR2 FQGTGA. The CDR3 bases are TGTGCCAGCAGCTTAAAAGCGTCATATAGAGATACGCAGTATTTT. This sequence encodes CASSLKASYRDTQYF.

This clonotype was observed at least ten times. V and J are TRBV20-1 and TRBJ2-7; 9 bases are shared with TRBD2. Germline V gives CDR1 DFQATT, CDR2 SNEGSKA (reference sequence). The CDR3 consists of 17 residues. Unmatched junction bases numbered 15, after V lost 0 bases and J lost 6 bases. CDR3 nucleotide sequence: TGCAGTGCTAGAGACCCGGGTAGCGGGAGCTATGGGAGCGAGCAGTACTTC. It encodes CSARDPGSGSYGSEQYF.